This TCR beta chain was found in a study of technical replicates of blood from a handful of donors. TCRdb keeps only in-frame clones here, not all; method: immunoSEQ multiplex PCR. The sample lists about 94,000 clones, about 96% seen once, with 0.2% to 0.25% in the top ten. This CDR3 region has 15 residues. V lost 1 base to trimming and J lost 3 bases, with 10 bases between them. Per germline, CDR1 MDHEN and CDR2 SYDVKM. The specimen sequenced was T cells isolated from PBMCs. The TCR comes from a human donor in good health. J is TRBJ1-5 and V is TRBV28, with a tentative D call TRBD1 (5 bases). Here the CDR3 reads CASSLFGGNNQPQHF. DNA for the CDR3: TGTGCCAGCAGTTTATTCGGGGGGAACAATCAGCCCCAGCATTTT.